The 21 T cell receptor beta chains listed next were all sequenced from one sample in a study of blood T cell repertoires in COVID-19. Libraries were prepared by immunoSEQ multiplex PCR; TCRdb keeps only in-frame clonotypes and omits some of them. The table shows some 220,000 clones, with about 83% occurring only once. Sample: peripheral blood. The receptors stem from a woman aged 25 to 39 with COVID-19, enrolled during active disease.

The V gene is TRBV6-5, the J gene TRBJ1-1, with TRBD1 matching 7 bases. The CDR3 loop spans 15 amino acids. The J segment lost 5 bases and the V segment lost 0 bases, leaving 6 bases of the junction unmatched. The germline V gene has CDR1 MNHEY and CDR2 SVGAGI. CDR3 bases: TGTGCCAGCAGTTACTCGAGCAGGGGGTATACTGAAGCTTTCTTT. Amino acid sequence: CASSYSSRGYTEAFF.

The rearrangement uses TRBV2 and TRBJ2-1, with a tentative D call TRBD2 (6 bases). With 6 bases removed from V and 6 bases from J, the gap between germline ends came to 15 bases. The length of the CDR3 is 14 residues. The germline gives CDR1 SNHLY, CDR2 FYNNEI. This chain's CDR3 is CASRAGFGGNEQFF. For the CDR3, the DNA is TGTGCCAGCAGGGCGGGATTCGGCGGCAATGAGCAGTTCTTC.

The chain combines TRBV7-3 with TRBJ2-3; tentative D call: TRBD2 (5 bases). The ends were cut back, 2 bases at V and 0 bases at J, with 6 bases in the middle. Germline CDR1 reads SGHTA; CDR2 reads FQGTGA. The CDR3 totals 14 residues. The CDR3, as DNA: TGTGCCAGCAGCTTAGGACTTAGCACAGATACGCAGTATTTT. Its translation: CASSLGLSTDTQYF.

This chain links TRBV29-1 with TRBJ1-1; TRBD1 is a possible D gene (5 bases). This CDR3 has 11 amino acids. The germline V gene has CDR1 SQVTM and CDR2 ANQGSEA. The V and J ends lost 6 bases and 4 bases respectively, with 9 bases between them. The DNA for the CDR3 is TGCAGCGTCCTCGGGGGCACTGAAGCTTTCTTT. Its translation is CSVLGGTEAFF.

The rearrangement joins TRBV11-1 to TRBJ2-3, with a tentative D call TRBD1 (6 bases). Trimming stripped 5 bases from V and 3 bases from J, with 9 bases between. In germline, CDR1 is SGHAT, CDR2 FQDESV (reference sequence). This CDR3 spans 13 amino acids. Here the CDR3 reads CASSVQGTDTQYF. The CDR3 bases are TGTGCCAGCAGCGTCCAGGGGACAGATACGCAGTATTTT. The full variable domain, its missing parts supplied by reference TRBV11-1 and TRBJ2-3, is EAEVAQSPRYKITEKSQAVAFWCDPISGHATLYWYRQILGQGPELLVQFQDESVVDDSQLPKDRFSAERLKGVDSTLKIQPAELGDSAMYLCASSVQGTDTQYFGPGTRLTVL.

CDR3 sequence: CAWSDQGNQPQHF. Here the CDR3 DNA reads TGTGCCTGGAGTGACCAGGGGAATCAGCCCCAGCATTTT. The chain is built from TRBV30 and TRBJ1-5, with D possibly TRBD1 on 6 matching bases. With 1 base removed from V and 4 bases from J, the gap between germline ends came to 8 bases. The CDR3 loop spans 13 amino acids. Per germline, CDR1 GTSNPN and CDR2 SVGIG (reference sequence).

The V call is TRBV24-1, the J call TRBJ1-4; D unresolved. The CDR3 consists of 12 residues. Looked up from germline, CDR1 is KGHDR and CDR2 is SFDVKD. V was shortened by 1 base and J by 10 bases, with 6 bases between the two germline ends. The CDR3 loop is CATSDFRGKLFF. The CDR3 region has the DNA TGTGCCACCAGTGATTTCCGGGGAAAACTGTTTTTT.

The chain is built from TRBV5-6 and TRBJ2-7, with a weak D call TRBD1 (6 bases). This CDR3 region has 17 residues. V lost 1 base and J lost 2, with 19 bases in between. Germline CDR1 SGHDT, CDR2 YYEEEE. The CDR3 coding sequence is TGTGCCAGCAGCTTGCCCCAGAGGGGGAGAGCTGCCTACGAGCAGTACTTC. It is translated as CASSLPQRGRAAYEQYF. Variable domain in full (rest from reference TRBV5-6 and TRBJ2-7): DAGVTQSPTHLIKTRGQQVTLRCSPKSGHDTVSWYQQALGQGPQFIFQYYEEEERQRGNFPDRFSGHQFPNYSSELNVNALLLGDSALYLCASSLPQRGRAAYEQYFGPGTRLTVT.

The chain employs TRBV3-1 (or the pseudogene TRBV3-2) and TRBJ1-2; D gene ambiguous. This CDR3 region has 14 residues. Germline V gene sequence: CDR1 LGHDT, CDR2 YNNKEL (reference sequence). The V gene lost 4 bases and the J gene lost 6 bases, with 15 bases spanning the gap. CDR3 region: CASSLGQLVDGYTF. CDR3 nucleotide sequence: TGTGCCAGCAGCCTGGGCCAGTTAGTGGATGGCTACACCTTC.

The V and J genes are TRBV7-3 and TRBJ2-1; 8 bases are a match to TRBD2. The CDR3 extends over 12 amino acids. Germline V lookup: CDR1 SGHTA, CDR2 FQGTGA. V trimming: 5 bases; J trimming: 16 bases; junction bases outside the gene matches: 10. In DNA, the CDR3 is TGTGCCAGCAGCATACCCGGGACTAGAGCCTTCTTC. It yields the protein CASSIPGTRAFF.

The chain links TRBV5-5 to TRBJ2-2, with 13 nucleotides matching TRBD2. Trimming removed 4 bases from V and 6 bases from J; junction bases left unmatched: 9. The CDR3 runs 17 residues. Germline V gives CDR1 SGHKS, CDR2 YYEKEE (reference sequence). The CDR3 region is CASSGTSGGAGAGELFF. The CDR3 coding sequence is TGTGCCAGCAGCGGCACTAGCGGGGGGGCCGGGGCCGGGGAGCTGTTTTTT.

The chain carries TRBV5-1 and TRBJ2-2, with D tentatively TRBD1 (6 bases). Germline CDR1 SGHRS, CDR2 YFSETQ. CDR3 length: 17 amino acids. Trimming took 5 bases from V and 1 from J, leaving 18 bases between them. In DNA form, the CDR3 reads TGCGCCAGCAGTATGAGCCCCGGGACAAGGAACACCGGGGAGCTGTTTTTT. This codes for CASSMSPGTRNTGELFF.

This chain uses TRBV3-1 (or the pseudogene TRBV3-2) with TRBJ1-1; D not resolved. Germline CDR1 is LGHDT and CDR2 is YNNKEL (reference sequence). The CDR3 runs to 15 residues. Trimming pared 0 bases from V and 0 bases from J, leaving 8 bases between. The chain's CDR3 is CASSQDGVLNTEAFF. CDR3 nucleotides: TGTGCCAGCAGCCAAGACGGTGTTTTGAACACTGAAGCTTTCTTT.

This clone came up once. The chain joins TRBV7-2 to TRBJ1-4, with TRBD1 matching over 7 bases. The germline V gene encodes CDR1 SGHTA and CDR2 FQGNSA. The CDR3 is 16 residues long. V gave up 5 bases and J gave up 0 bases; unmatched junction bases: 6. CDR3 region: CASSAQGRTTNEKLFF. The CDR3 DNA reads as TGTGCCAGCAGCGCACAGGGGCGAACAACTAATGAAAAACTGTTTTTT.

This clone was found a few times. V usage is TRBV2 and J usage is TRBJ2-2; TRBD1 matches 7 bases. CDR3 length: 14 residues. Germline loops: CDR1 SNHLY, CDR2 FYNNEI. The V segment lost 4 bases and the J segment 1 base; nucleotides outside the gene matches: 0. DNA for the CDR3: TGTGCCAGCAGTGGGACAGGGAACACCGGGGAGCTGTTTTTT. Protein product: CASSGTGNTGELFF.

This chain connects TRBV9 to TRBJ2-3, with 12 bases fitting TRBD2. The V gene's germline CDR1 is SGDLS and CDR2 YYNGEE. V gave up 3 bases and J gave up 0 bases; unmatched junction bases: 8. The CDR3 has 18 amino acids. The chain's CDR3 is CASSAGLAGYTSTDTQYF. The CDR3 DNA reads as TGTGCCAGCAGCGCAGGACTAGCGGGGTATACTAGCACAGATACGCAGTATTTT.

The V call is TRBV27, the J call TRBJ2-7; no firm D call. Per the germline V gene, CDR1 is MNHEY and CDR2 is SMNVEV (reference sequence). This CDR3 is 14 amino acids long. Trimming took off 5 bases at V and 1 base at J, with 12 bases between the two ends. This CDR3 is CASSPNSQSYEQYF. CDR3 nucleotides: TGTGCCAGCAGTCCGAATTCACAGTCCTACGAGCAGTACTTC.

V and J are TRBV12-5 and TRBJ1-1, with TRBD1 matching 7 bases. This CDR3 has 13 residues. V was clipped by 1 base and J by 10 bases; unmatched bases: 6. Germline V gene lookup returns CDR1 LGHNT and CDR2 FRNRAP. Written as DNA, the CDR3 is TGTGCTAGTGGTTTGGCCTTACAGGGGCCAGCTTTCTTT. Its translation: CASGLALQGPAFF.

The chain links TRBV7-9 to TRBJ1-2, with a weak D call TRBD1 (6 bases). This CDR3 is built from 16 residues. Trimming pared 6 bases from V and 3 bases from J, leaving 20 bases between. Germline loops: CDR1 SEHNR, CDR2 FQNEAQ (reference sequence). CDR3 protein: CASRAEALAGDYGYTF. CDR3 coding DNA: TGTGCCAGCAGGGCAGAGGCCCTGGCAGGGGACTATGGCTACACCTTC.

The V call is TRBV5-8, the J call TRBJ2-2, with 7 bases matching TRBD2. J was trimmed by 3 bases and V by 5 bases; bases with no gene match: 4. This CDR3 is 14 amino acids long. Per the germline V gene, CDR1 is SGHTS and CDR2 is YDEGEE. The CDR3 DNA reads as TGTGCCAGCAGTTATGGGGGGGACACCGGGGAGCTGTTTTTT. Its translation is CASSYGGDTGELFF.

The V gene is TRBV7-9, the J gene TRBJ1-4; 8 bases line up with TRBD1. This CDR3 comprises 16 residues. J was trimmed by 1 base and V by 4 bases; bases with no gene match: 5. Germline CDR1 and CDR2: SEHNR and FQNEAQ (reference sequence). The DNA of the CDR3 is TGTGCCAGCAGCTCCACAGGGGGTCTAACTAATGAAAAACTGTTTTTT. Its protein product is CASSSTGGLTNEKLFF.